The rows below give T cell receptor beta chains drawn from one sample of a study of blood T cell repertoires in COVID-19. Measured with immunoSEQ multiplex PCR; TCRdb has only the in-frame clones, and not every one. The sample holds 200,000 to 250,000 clones, about 80% seen once. Specimen: PBMCs or T cells enriched from blood (not recorded which). All receptors come from a middle-aged woman who had been exposed to COVID-19. Both conserved end residues are part of each CDR3. The order of the fields is V gene, D gene, J gene, clone size, CDR3 DNA, CDR3 protein. D genes are given only for firm matches. For some rows the clone size is stated as once, few or many, or as a class when expanded; others skip it.

V: TRBV19; D: TRBD1; J: TRBJ1-3; size: many; DNA: TGTGCCAGTAGTATGCTTCCGGGACAGCAGGTAAAAGACTCTGGAAACACCATATATTTT; CDR3: CASSMLPGQQVKDSGNTIYF
V: TRBV7-3; D: TRBD2; J: TRBJ2-1; size: NA; DNA: TGTGCCAGCAGCTTATATGTAGCGGGGGGCCCCGAGGGCAATGAGCAGTTCTTC; CDR3: CASSLYVAGGPEGNEQFF
V: TRBV5-1; D: TRBD1; J: TRBJ1-2; size: NA; DNA: TGCGCCAGCAGCTTGGGGGACAGGAACACCTATGGCTACACCTTC; CDR3: CASSLGDRNTYGYTF
V: TRBV9; D: TRBD1; J: TRBJ1-2; size: NA; DNA: TGTGCCAGCAGCGTGGACAGGAACTATGGCTACACCTTC; CDR3: CASSVDRNYGYTF
V: TRBV7-2; D: NA; J: TRBJ2-1; size: NA; DNA: TGTGCCAGCAGCCCGGGGGGCAACTCCTACAATGAGCGGTTCTTC; CDR3: CASSPGGNSYNERFF
V: TRBV12-3/TRBV12-4; D: TRBD1; J: TRBJ1-1; size: NA; DNA: TGTGCCAGCAGACCGACAGGGGTGGCTGAAGCTTTCTTT; CDR3: CASRPTGVAEAFF
V: TRBV7-2; D: NA; J: TRBJ2-5; size: NA; DNA: TGTGCCAGCAGCACTAGCCTCGGGGCAGGGGAGACCCAGTACTTC; CDR3: CASSTSLGAGETQYF
V: TRBV30; D: TRBD1; J: TRBJ2-5; size: NA; DNA: TGTGCCTGGAGCGGGACAGGGGGGGAGACCCAGTACTTC; CDR3: CAWSGTGGETQYF
V: TRBV5-1; D: TRBD1; J: TRBJ1-5; size: NA; DNA: TGCGCCAGCAGCAAAGGGACAGGGGATGCGCATCAGCCCCAGCATTTT; CDR3: CASSKGTGDAHQPQHF
V: TRBV9; D: TRBD2; J: TRBJ2-1; size: NA; DNA: TGTGCCAGCAGTAGCCCGGGACTAGCCCCCAATGAGCAGTTCTTC; CDR3: CASSSPGLAPNEQFF
V: TRBV6-5; D: TRBD2; J: TRBJ2-1; size: once; DNA: TGTGCCAGCTTTAGCGGGGGGGTATACTACAATGAGCAGTTCTTC; CDR3: CASFSGGVYYNEQFF
V: TRBV27; D: NA; J: TRBJ2-7; size: NA; DNA: TGTGCCAGCAGGTACAGGGGGGGTGAGGAGCAGTACTTC; CDR3: CASRYRGGEEQYF
V: TRBV27; D: NA; J: TRBJ1-2; size: NA; DNA: TGTGCCAGCAGTCCCGGTGGGGCGGGGCACTATGGCTACACCTTC; CDR3: CASSPGGAGHYGYTF
V: TRBV2; D: NA; J: TRBJ1-2; size: NA; DNA: TGTGCCAGCAGTGAGTCAGGCCCAAGGGGCTACACCTTC; CDR3: CASSESGPRGYTF
V: TRBV5-1; D: NA; J: TRBJ1-4; size: few; DNA: TGCGCCAGCAGCCGTGCTGGCCGTGGAGCTATAAGTTTCCGGAATGAAAAACTGTTTTTT; CDR3: CASSRAGRGAISFRNEKLFF
V: TRBV29-1; D: NA; J: TRBJ1-4; size: few; DNA: TGCAGCGCCTACGGGTCTTCAACTAATGAAAAACTGTTTTTT; CDR3: CSAYGSSTNEKLFF
V: TRBV14; D: TRBD1; J: TRBJ1-1; size: NA; DNA: TGTGCCAGCAGCCGAAAAACAGGGGTGAACACTGAAGCTTTCTTT; CDR3: CASSRKTGVNTEAFF
V: TRBV19; D: NA; J: TRBJ1-2; size: NA; DNA: TGTGCCAGTAGCCCCGACAGGCGCTATGGCTACACCTTC; CDR3: CASSPDRRYGYTF
V: TRBV4-3; D: NA; J: TRBJ2-1; size: NA; DNA: TGCGCCAGCAGCCATCCGGGACTCGCGTCATACAATGAGCAGTTCTTC; CDR3: CASSHPGLASYNEQFF
V: TRBV19; D: TRBD2; J: TRBJ2-7; size: NA; DNA: TGTGCCAGTAGGCGGACTAGCGGGGGATCCGAGCAGTACTTC; CDR3: CASRRTSGGSEQYF
V: TRBV2; D: TRBD1; J: TRBJ1-1; size: NA; DNA: TGTGCCAGCAGTACAGGACAGGGTGGAGCTTTCTTT; CDR3: CASSTGQGGAFF
V: TRBV2; D: TRBD1; J: TRBJ1-3; size: NA; DNA: TGTGCCAGCAGCGCAAGGGACAGTGGAAACACCATATATTTT; CDR3: CASSARDSGNTIYF
V: TRBV3-1/TRBV3-2; D: TRBD1; J: TRBJ2-1; size: NA; DNA: TGTGCCAGCAGCCAGGGACAGGGGGTCTCCTACAATGAGCAGTTCTTC; CDR3: CASSQGQGVSYNEQFF
V: TRBV2; D: NA; J: TRBJ2-2; size: few; DNA: TGTGCCAGCAGTCTGACGGGTACCTCGAACACCGGGGAGCTGTTTTTT; CDR3: CASSLTGTSNTGELFF
V: TRBV27; D: TRBD2; J: TRBJ2-5; size: NA; DNA: TGTGCCAGCAGTTTAACCCCTAGCGGGGGGAGAGAGACCCAGTACTTC; CDR3: CASSLTPSGGRETQYF
V: TRBV7-8; D: TRBD1; J: TRBJ1-5; size: NA; DNA: TGTGCCAGCAGCTCCGGACAGGGCGGCAATCAGCCCCAGCATTTT; CDR3: CASSSGQGGNQPQHF
V: TRBV11-2; D: NA; J: TRBJ1-1; size: few; DNA: TGTGCCAGCAGCTCCCTCAAGACAGTGAACACTGAAGCTTTCTTT; CDR3: CASSSLKTVNTEAFF
V: TRBV11-2; D: NA; J: TRBJ1-6; size: NA; DNA: TGTGCCAGCAGCTTACGGGGTAACTCCTATAATTCACCCCTCCACTTT; CDR3: CASSLRGNSYNSPLHF
V: TRBV6-5; D: TRBD1; J: TRBJ1-2; size: NA; DNA: TGTGCCAGCAGTTCTCCGGACAGGGGGAGGTATGGCTACACCTTC; CDR3: CASSSPDRGRYGYTF
V: TRBV18; D: NA; J: TRBJ1-3; size: NA; DNA: TGTGCCAGCTCACCGGATGGCCCGGGGGGAAACACCATATATTTT; CDR3: CASSPDGPGGNTIYF
V: TRBV4-1; D: NA; J: TRBJ1-3; size: NA; DNA: TGCGCCAGCAGCCAAGATGAGAGGGGGGGCTCTGGAAACACCATATATTTT; CDR3: CASSQDERGGSGNTIYF
V: TRBV5-8; D: TRBD1; J: TRBJ1-2; size: NA; DNA: TGTGCCAGCAGCACAGGGGGTAAATACTATGGCTACACCTTC; CDR3: CASSTGGKYYGYTF
V: TRBV5-1; D: TRBD1; J: TRBJ2-4; size: few; DNA: TGCGCCAGCAGCTTGGGACAGGGGGAAGGAGGGAGCATTCAGTACTTC; CDR3: CASSLGQGEGGSIQYF
V: TRBV3-1/TRBV3-2; D: TRBD1; J: TRBJ1-2; size: NA; DNA: TGTGCCAGCAGCCGGGACAGGAATGGGTATGGCTACACCTTC; CDR3: CASSRDRNGYGYTF
V: TRBV5-4; D: TRBD2; J: TRBJ2-3; size: NA; DNA: TGTGCCAGCAGCGACTTTGAGCGGGGGGGCGGGTACTACACAGATACGCAGTATTTT; CDR3: CASSDFERGGGYYTDTQYF
V: TRBV7-3; D: NA; J: TRBJ1-1; size: NA; DNA: TGTGCCAGCAGCTTACACAAGAACACTGAAGCTTTCTTT; CDR3: CASSLHKNTEAFF
V: TRBV6-5; D: NA; J: TRBJ2-7; size: NA; DNA: TGTGCCAGCAGTTACTCGGCGGCAGTCTCCTACGAGCAGTACTTC; CDR3: CASSYSAAVSYEQYF
V: TRBV5-4; D: TRBD2; J: TRBJ2-3; size: NA; DNA: TGTGCCAGCAGCGTGACTAGCGGGAAATTAGATACGCAGTATTTT; CDR3: CASSVTSGKLDTQYF
V: TRBV30; D: NA; J: TRBJ1-1; size: NA; DNA: TGTGCCTTCCGGAGGATGGGCGTCAACACTGAAGCTTTCTTT; CDR3: CAFRRMGVNTEAFF
V: TRBV24-1; D: TRBD2; J: TRBJ2-3; size: NA; DNA: TGTGCCACCAGTGACTACGGGGGGGGCACAGATACGCAGTATTTT; CDR3: CATSDYGGGTDTQYF
V: TRBV3-1/TRBV3-2; D: NA; J: TRBJ1-2; size: NA; DNA: TGTGCCAGCTCATCTCGAAGGGGGATTGGCTACACCTTC; CDR3: CASSSRRGIGYTF
V: TRBV2; D: TRBD2; J: TRBJ2-3; size: once; DNA: TGTGCCAGCAGTGAATTCAGCGGGGATCGCACAGATACGCAGTATTTT; CDR3: CASSEFSGDRTDTQYF
V: TRBV30; D: NA; J: TRBJ1-1; size: NA; DNA: TGTGCCTGGAGCGACGGACAGGAAGCTTTCTTT; CDR3: CAWSDGQEAFF
V: TRBV27; D: NA; J: TRBJ1-5; size: NA; DNA: TGTGCCAGCAGTTTGGGGGGGCTGAAGGGCCACCAGCCCCAGCATTTT; CDR3: CASSLGGLKGHQPQHF
V: TRBV9; D: NA; J: TRBJ1-2; size: NA; DNA: TGTGCCAGCAGCGTGGGAGGGGGGAACTATGGCTACACCTTC; CDR3: CASSVGGGNYGYTF
V: TRBV27; D: TRBD2; J: TRBJ2-7; size: NA; DNA: TGTGCCAGCCGTACCGAAGCGGGGGGGCCGGGAGAGCAGTACTTC; CDR3: CASRTEAGGPGEQYF
V: TRBV2; D: TRBD1; J: TRBJ2-2; size: NA; DNA: TGTGCCAGCAGAGAAGACAGGGCCGGGGAGCTGTTTTTT; CDR3: CASREDRAGELFF
V: TRBV27; D: TRBD1; J: TRBJ2-2; size: NA; DNA: TGTGCCAGCAGTGTCAGGACGGGACAGGGAACCGGGGAGCTGTTTTTT; CDR3: CASSVRTGQGTGELFF
V: TRBV18; D: TRBD1; J: TRBJ1-2; size: NA; DNA: TGTGCCAGCTCACCAGGGACAGGAGAATTCTATGGCTACACCTTC; CDR3: CASSPGTGEFYGYTF
V: TRBV11-2; D: NA; J: TRBJ2-7; size: NA; DNA: TGTGCCAGCAGCCGACTAGGGGCCGAGCAGTACTTC; CDR3: CASSRLGAEQYF
V: TRBV7-2; D: NA; J: TRBJ2-2; size: NA; DNA: TGTGCCAGCAGCCCAGGAATATCGACGAACACCGGGGAGCTGTTTTTT; CDR3: CASSPGISTNTGELFF
V: TRBV19; D: NA; J: TRBJ1-4; size: NA; DNA: TGTGCCAGTAGTAGAACGGGACAAACAACTAATGAAAAACTGTTTTTT; CDR3: CASSRTGQTTNEKLFF
V: TRBV27; D: NA; J: TRBJ2-3; size: NA; DNA: TGTGCCACCCTCCCCCATGGCGGGGGCACAGATACGCAGTATTTT; CDR3: CATLPHGGGTDTQYF